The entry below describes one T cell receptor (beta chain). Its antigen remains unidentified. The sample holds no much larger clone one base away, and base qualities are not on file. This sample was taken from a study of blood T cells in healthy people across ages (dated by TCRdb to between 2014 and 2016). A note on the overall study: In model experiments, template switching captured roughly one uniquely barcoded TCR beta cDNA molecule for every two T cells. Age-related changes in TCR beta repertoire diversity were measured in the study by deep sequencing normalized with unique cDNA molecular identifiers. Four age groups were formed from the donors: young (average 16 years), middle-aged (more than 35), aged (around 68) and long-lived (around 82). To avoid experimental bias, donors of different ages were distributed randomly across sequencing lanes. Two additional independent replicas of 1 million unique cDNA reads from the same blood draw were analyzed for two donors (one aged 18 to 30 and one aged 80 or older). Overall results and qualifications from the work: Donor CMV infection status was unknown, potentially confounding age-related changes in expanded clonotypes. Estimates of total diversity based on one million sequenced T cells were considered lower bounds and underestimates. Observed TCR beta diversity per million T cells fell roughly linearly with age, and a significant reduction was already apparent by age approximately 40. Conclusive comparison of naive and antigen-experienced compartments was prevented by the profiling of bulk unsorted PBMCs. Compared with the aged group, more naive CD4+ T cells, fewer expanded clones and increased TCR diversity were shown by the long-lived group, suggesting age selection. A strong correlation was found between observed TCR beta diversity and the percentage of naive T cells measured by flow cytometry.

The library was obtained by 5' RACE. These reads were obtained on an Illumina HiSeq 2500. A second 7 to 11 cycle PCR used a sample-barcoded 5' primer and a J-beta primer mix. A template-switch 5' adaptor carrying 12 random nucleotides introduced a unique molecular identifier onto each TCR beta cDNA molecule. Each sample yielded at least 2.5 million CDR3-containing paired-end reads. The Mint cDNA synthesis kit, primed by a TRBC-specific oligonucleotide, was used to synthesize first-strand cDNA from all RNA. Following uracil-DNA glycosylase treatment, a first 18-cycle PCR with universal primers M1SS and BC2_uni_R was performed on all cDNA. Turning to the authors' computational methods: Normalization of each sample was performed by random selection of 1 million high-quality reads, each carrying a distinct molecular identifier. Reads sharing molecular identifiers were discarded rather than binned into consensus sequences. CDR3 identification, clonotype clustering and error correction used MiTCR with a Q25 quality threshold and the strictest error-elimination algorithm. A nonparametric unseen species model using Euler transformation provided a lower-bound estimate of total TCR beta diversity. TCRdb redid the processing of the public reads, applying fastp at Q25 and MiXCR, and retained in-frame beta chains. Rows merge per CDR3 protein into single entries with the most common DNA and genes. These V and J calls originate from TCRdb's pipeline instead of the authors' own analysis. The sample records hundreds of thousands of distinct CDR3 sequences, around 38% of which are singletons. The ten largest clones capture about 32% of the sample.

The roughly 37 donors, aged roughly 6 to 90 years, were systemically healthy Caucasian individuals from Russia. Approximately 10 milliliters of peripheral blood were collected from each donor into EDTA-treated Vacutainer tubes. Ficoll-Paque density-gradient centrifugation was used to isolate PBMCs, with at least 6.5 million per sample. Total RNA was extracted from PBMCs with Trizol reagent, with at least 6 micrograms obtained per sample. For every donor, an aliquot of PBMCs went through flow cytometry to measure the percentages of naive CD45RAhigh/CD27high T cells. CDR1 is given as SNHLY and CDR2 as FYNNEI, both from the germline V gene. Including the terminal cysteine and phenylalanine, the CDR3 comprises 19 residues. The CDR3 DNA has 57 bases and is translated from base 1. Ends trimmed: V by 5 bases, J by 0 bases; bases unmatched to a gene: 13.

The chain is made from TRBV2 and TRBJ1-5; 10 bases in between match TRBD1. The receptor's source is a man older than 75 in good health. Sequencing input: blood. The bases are TGTGCCAGCAGTTACTCCGGGACAGGGGATCCTTCTAGCAATCAGCCCCAGCATTTT. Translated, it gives CASSYSGTGDPSSNQPQHF.